This T cell receptor (beta chain) was captured in a study of T-cell memory formation after mild COVID-19. TCRdb analysed the 5' RACE reads with MiXCR anew, one entry per CDR3 protein. The sample contains roughly 160,000 distinct CDR3 sequences, around 10% of which appear only once. The sample holds many counts of this clonotype. The germline V gene has CDR1 SGHRS and CDR2 YFSETQ. With 3 bases removed from V and 5 bases from J, the gap between germline ends came to 14 bases. The CDR3 extends over 14 amino acids. The sample comprised PBMCs or a T cell subset sorted from them (not recorded which). The clonotype comes from a man aged 18 to 30 who had mild COVID-19 (a few samples of this study predate the infection). Cell type and time point are not known. This chain joins TRBV5-1 and TRBJ2-5; D may correspond to TRBD1 or TRBD2 (7 bases each). Here the CDR3 DNA reads TGCGCCAGCAGCTCGAGACAGGGAGGGGAGACCCAGTACTTC. It specifies CASSSRQGGETQYF.